This T cell receptor beta chain was identified in a study of vaccination and CD4 T cells after COVID-19 (dated by TCRdb to between 2021 and 2023). For the study in its entirety: SARS-CoV-2 positivity had been established in the convalescent patients by nasal swab PCR, and mild disease was recorded in several of these patients and severe disease in one. The convalescent cohort included six males and four females, with two Hispanic individuals, seven Caucasians, two Asians and one multiracial person. Participants got two doses of the Pfizer-BioNTech BNT162b2 vaccine (n=8) or two doses of the Moderna mRNA-1273 vaccine (n=2). Post-COVID blood samples were collected from convalescent patients a median of about 92 days after diagnosis, with a range of about 30 to 170 days. Post-vaccine blood samples were collected a median of approximately 77 days after the second vaccine dose, ranging from roughly 13 to 250 days. For stimulating the cultures, overlapping spike peptide pools were used, derived from SARS-CoV-2 as well as from the common cold coronaviruses HCoV-NL63, HCoV-OC43 and HCoV-229E. In control cultures, a CEFX viral epitope pool was used as positive control, an HIV-1 Nef peptide pool was used as negative control, or no peptide was added. In 9 to 11 COVID-19 convalescent patients and a handful of infection-naive healthy vaccine recipients, researchers compared the spike-specific CD4+ TCR repertoire from before mRNA vaccination with the repertoire from after. The paper as a whole reports these results and caveats: The median count of SARS-CoV-2-reactive clonotypes went up from 20 to 25 after infection to roughly 38 after vaccination, although the change was not significant. In convalescent patients, nearly all vaccine-specific clones (304 of 307) were found to be mono-reactive for SARS-CoV-2 spike rather than cross-reactive with common cold coronaviruses. The number of convalescent patients in the study was relatively small, and the study did not examine early timepoints following natural infection. In convalescent patients, a median roughly 86% of post-vaccine SARS-CoV-2-reactive clones were detected only after vaccination, suggesting vaccine-specific priming.

For CDR1 and CDR2, the germline V gene lists MNHEY and SVGEGT. Between the V and J ends, shortened by 10 bases and 3 bases respectively, the junction contains 18 bases. The CDR3 contains 14 residues, cysteine and phenylalanine counted. Only the CDR3 part of the read is kept: 42 bases, read in frame from the first base. Libraries were made using PCR. TCR sequencing of DNA from cultured CD4+ T cells used the Oncomine TCR Beta short-read assay at the Johns Hopkins FTIC core. The QIAamp micro DNA kit was used to extract genomic DNA from the cultured CD4+ T cells. Oncomine TCR Beta libraries from cultured CD4+ T cells were pooled using unique dual indexes and sequenced on an Illumina iSeq 100. The paper's processing steps were these. Non-productive sequences were removed, and CDR3s not starting with C, not ending with F or W, or shorter than 7 amino acids were discarded. The MANAFEST web application identified antigen-specific clonotypes by comparing peptide-stimulated wells against reference wells and other culture wells. To be called positive, a clone needed an FDR below 0.05, an odds ratio above 5, and a productive frequency above 0.1% in at least two of three replicate wells. A clonotype was classed as cross-reactive if the clonotype showed significant expansion both in SARS-CoV-2 spike wells and in at least one common cold coronavirus spike condition. Using R version 3.6.1, CDR3 homology was evaluated through Levenshtein distances (stringdist) along with unrooted phylogenetic trees (ape). TCRdb ran its own pipeline on the public reads, namely fastp trimming at Q25 and MiXCR clone calling, and kept in-frame beta chains. All rows with the same CDR3 protein become a single entry with the most common DNA and genes. Here the V and J calls rest on TCRdb's processing, not on the authors' analysis. Within this sample are about 13,000 distinct CDR3 sequences, with 35% to 50% of them counted one time only. The ten most abundant clones make up about 13% of the sample.

The sample's treatment or condition, from its label and the paper: approximately nine-day PBMC culture with coronavirus spike peptide pools or control peptides (ViraFEST assay). To expand antigen-specific T cells with peptide pools and then pick out the expanded clonotypes through TCR sequencing, the study relied on the ViraFEST assay. The convalescent patients' positive SARS-CoV-2 PCR tests fell between March and December 2020, which was before the Alpha, Beta and Delta variants emerged in the United States. Each well held 2.2 million or so PBMCs cultured in IMDM containing roughly 5.4% human AB serum and around 10 IU/ml IL-2, with around 9.7 ug/ml peptide pools added. Half of the culture medium was replaced with fresh IL-2-containing medium on days 3 and 7. Once the cells had been in culture for less than 11 days, the EasySep CD4+ T cell isolation kit was used to isolate CD4+ T cells by negative selection. Ficoll-Paque Plus gradient centrifugation was used to isolate PBMCs from whole blood, and the isolated PBMCs were then either used fresh or cryopreserved at -140C. In general, triplicate wells were set up for every culture condition.

Worth noting for this clonotype: Its specific antigen is unknown. Base qualities are not provided; no much larger clone lies one nucleotide away.

Sequencing was carried out using CD4+ T cells from blood, cultured in vitro. The chain is made from TRBV6-2 or TRBV6-3 and TRBJ1-1; a weak D assignment points to TRBD1 (5 bases agree). The sequence was obtained from a human donor who had recovered from COVID-19. The nucleotides are TGTGCCACTAGAGATGGGGCTAAGGACACTGAAGCTTTCTTT. Translated, it gives CATRDGAKDTEAFF.